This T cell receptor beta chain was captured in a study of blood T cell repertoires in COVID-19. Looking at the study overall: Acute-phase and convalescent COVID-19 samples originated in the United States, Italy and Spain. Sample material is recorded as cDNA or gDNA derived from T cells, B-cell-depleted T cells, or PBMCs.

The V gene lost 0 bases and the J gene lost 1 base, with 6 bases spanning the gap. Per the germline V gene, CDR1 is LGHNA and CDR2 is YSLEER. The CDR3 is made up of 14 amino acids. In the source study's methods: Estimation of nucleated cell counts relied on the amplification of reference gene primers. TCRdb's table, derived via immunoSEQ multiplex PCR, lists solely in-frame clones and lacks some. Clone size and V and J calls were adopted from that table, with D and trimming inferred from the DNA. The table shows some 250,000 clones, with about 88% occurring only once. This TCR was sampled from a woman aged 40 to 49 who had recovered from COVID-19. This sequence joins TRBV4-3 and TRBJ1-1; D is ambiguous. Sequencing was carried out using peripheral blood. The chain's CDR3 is CASSQDQANTEAFF. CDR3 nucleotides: TGCGCCAGCAGCCAAGATCAAGCGAACACTGAAGCTTTCTTT.